The present T cell receptor beta chain was sequenced within a study of OX40 agonist ivuxolimab in advanced cancers. Study context: Eligibility admitted prior anti-PD-1, anti-PD-L1 or anti-CTLA-4 therapy; roughly 40% had some. Study-wide points: Some nonresponders additionally presented with little normalized T-cell clonal expansion.

Comments on this clone: Its antigen remains unknown.

Profiling relied on immunoSEQ multiplex PCR, and the TCRdb table lists in-frame clones only, not all of them. The sample lists more than 60,000 clones, about 81% occurring once. V was pared by 5 bases and J by 6 bases, with 7 bases between. CDR1 and CDR2 (germline): LNHDA, SQIVND (reference sequence). The CDR3 extends over 12 amino acids. Patients were excluded for autoimmune disease history or systemic immunosuppression. The V call is TRBV19, the J call TRBJ2-2; no reliable D call. The clonotype comes from an adult with an advanced solid tumor such as melanoma, head and neck, liver or kidney cancer. Specimen: CD4+ or CD8+ T cells sorted from blood, collected in a trial of the OX40 agonist ivuxolimab. In nucleotides, the CDR3 is TGTGCCAGTAGTGTCGCGGCCGGGGAGCTGTTTTTT. Translation: CASSVAAGELFF.